One sample yielded the 20 T cell receptor beta chains listed below, sequenced in a study of blood T cell repertoires in COVID-19. Data came from immunoSEQ multiplex PCR; TCRdb stores just in-frame clones and leaves some out. This table has about 310,000 clones, about 87% appearing once. Sequenced input: PBMCs or T cells enriched from blood (not recorded which). All receptors come from a woman aged 18 to 35 who had recovered from COVID-19.

Regarding this clone: Lacking the conserved final phenylalanine or tryptophan, this CDR3 likely reflects a read error. The DNA is omitted, as the CDR3 cannot be located on it reliably, and the CDR3 follows TCRdb's listing. This chain's CDR3 is CASTQGARKDLI. The J gene is TRBJ1-1, the V gene TRBV23-1; the tabulated D call, TRBD1, remains unverified against the DNA. TRBV23-1 is placed among ORFs of uncertain function. The CDR3 spans 12 residues, counting both ends.

This clone showed up just a few times. The CDR3 here is CASRSRQGGWYGYTF. CDR3 bases: TGTGCCAGCAGATCAAGACAGGGGGGATGGTATGGCTACACCTTC. This rearrangement joins TRBV6-5 to TRBJ1-2; 9 bases match TRBD1. Germline CDR1 and CDR2: MNHEY and SVGAGI. V gave up 6 bases and J gave up 5 bases; unmatched junction bases: 10. The CDR3 loop spans 15 amino acids.

V gene TRBV7-3 combines with J gene TRBJ2-5, with 7 positions matching TRBD1. The CDR3 has 14 amino acids. V shed 5 bases and J 0 bases; nucleotides not matched to a gene: 3. CDR1 and CDR2 (germline): SGHTA, FQGTGA. CDR3 in DNA: TGTGCCAGCAGCCCACAGGGGAACCAAGAGACCCAGTACTTC. Translation: CASSPQGNQETQYF.

The V gene is TRBV6-2 or TRBV6-3, the J gene TRBJ1-1; the D is unclear. Germline CDR1 MNHEY, CDR2 SVGEGT. CDR3 length: 16 amino acids. V lost 2 bases to trimming and J lost 1 base, with 14 bases between them. For the CDR3, the DNA is TGTGCCAGCAGTTACCCATATACTAGACAGAACACTGAAGCTTTCTTT. As protein: CASSYPYTRQNTEAFF.

This clone was picked up a small number of times. This rearrangement joins TRBV5-5 to TRBJ2-1; the D gene is possibly TRBD2 (5 bases). CDR1 and CDR2 (germline): SGHKS, YYEKEE (reference sequence). V was pared by 6 bases and J by 2 bases, with 18 bases between. The CDR3 extends over 16 amino acids. CDR3 loop: CASTPPEGSPYNEQFF. The CDR3 DNA is TGTGCCAGCACACCCCCTGAGGGCAGCCCCTACAATGAGCAGTTCTTC.

The chain employs TRBV10-2 and TRBJ1-5; no firm D call. The CDR3 is made up of 15 amino acids. CDR1 and CDR2 (germline): WSHSY, SAAADI. V lost 0 bases and J lost 5, with 11 bases in between. The CDR3 sequence: CASSESGRTDQPQHF. The CDR3 nucleotides are TGCGCCAGCAGTGAGTCAGGACGGACTGATCAGCCCCAGCATTTT.

V is TRBV7-8 and J is TRBJ2-3; D is unclear. CDR3 size: 16 residues. From germline, CDR1 is SGHVS and CDR2 FQNEAQ. V shed 5 bases and J shed 2 bases, with 17 bases lying between them. This chain's CDR3 is CASSALVVVSTDTQYF. CDR3 in DNA: TGTGCCAGCAGCGCTCTGGTGGTAGTTTCCACAGATACGCAGTATTTT. Complete variable domain (other parts from reference TRBV7-8 and TRBJ2-3): GAGVSQSPRYKVAKRGQDVALRCDPISGHVSLFWYQQALGQGPEFLTYFQNEAQLDKSGLPSDRFFAERPEGSVSTLKIQRTQQEDSAVYLCASSALVVVSTDTQYFGPGTRLTVL.

This clone was observed once. The chain links TRBV2 to TRBJ1-4; D not resolved. This CDR3 region has 14 residues. The germline V gene has CDR1 SNHLY and CDR2 FYNNEI. V lost 2 bases and J 8 bases, leaving 12 bases between the germline ends. CDR3 coding DNA: TGTGCCAGCAGTGAATCGGGATTCGGGGAAAAACTGTTTTTT. Translation: CASSESGFGEKLFF.

In regard to this clone: One end of the junction does not line up with germline, which may come from a read error. This chain links TRBV7-2 with TRBJ2-2, with 7 nucleotides matching TRBD2. CDR1 SGHTA and CDR2 FQGNSA come from the germline V gene. This CDR3 has 17 residues. CDR3 DNA: TGTGCCAGCAGCTTACTGGCTATCGGGGGGAACGCCGGGGAGCTGTTTTTT. Translation: CASSLLAIGGNAGELFF.

The V and J genes are TRBV25-1 and TRBJ2-2; D is perhaps TRBD1 (5 bases). This CDR3 is built from 11 residues. Germline lookup yields CDR1 MGHDK and CDR2 SYGVNS. V lost 6 bases and J 7 bases, leaving 6 bases between the germline ends. The CDR3 loop is CASRGLGELFF. CDR3 in DNA: TGTGCCAGCAGGGGGCTCGGGGAGCTGTTTTTT.

The chain employs TRBV7-9 and TRBJ1-6; D uncertain. The CDR3 loop spans 17 amino acids. Germline-derived CDR1 and CDR2 are SEHNR and FQNEAQ (reference sequence). V was trimmed by 1 base and J by 0 bases, leaving 10 bases between them. CDR3 coding DNA: TGTGCCAGCAGCTTAGACTTGCGGAGCTCCTATAATTCACCCCTCCACTTT. Its protein is CASSLDLRSSYNSPLHF. The variable domain in full, completed from reference TRBV7-9 and TRBJ1-6, reads DTGVSQNPRHKITKRGQNVTFRCDPISEHNRLYWYRQTLGQGPEFLTYFQNEAQLEKSRLLSDRFSAERPKGSFSTLEIQRTEQGDSAMYLCASSLDLRSSYNSPLHFGNGTRLTVT.

The CDR3 nucleotides are TGTGCCAGCAGTGAATGGAGCGGGAGAGGCACCGGGGAGCTGTTTTTT. Protein: CASSEWSGRGTGELFF. V is TRBV2 and J is TRBJ2-2; 8 bases map to TRBD2. Trimming at V came to 2 bases and at J to 4 bases, leaving 6 bases not matched to a gene. CDR1 is SNHLY, CDR2 FYNNEI, per germline. This CDR3 spans 16 amino acids.

The gene calls are TRBV5-6 and TRBJ1-5; the match to TRBD1 covers 7 bases. The junction had 4 bases not matched to a gene; V was cut back by 4 bases and J by 0 bases. This CDR3 is built from 15 residues. Germline CDR1 is SGHDT and CDR2 is YYEEEE. CDR3 DNA sequence: TGTGCCAGCAGCCTGTGGGACAGTAGCAATCAGCCCCAGCATTTT. Protein product: CASSLWDSSNQPQHF.

The DNA of the CDR3 is TGTGCCAGCAGCGTAGACGAGGGACAGGGTAATTCACCCCTCCACTTT. It translates to CASSVDEGQGNSPLHF. The chain combines TRBV9 with TRBJ1-6; 9 bases are a match to TRBD1. The germline V gene encodes CDR1 SGDLS and CDR2 YYNGEE. J was trimmed by 6 bases and V by 0 bases; bases with no gene match: 4. The CDR3 contains 16 residues. Supplemented by reference TRBV9 and TRBJ1-6, the full variable domain reads DSGVTQTPKHLITATGQRVTLRCSPRSGDLSVYWYQQSLDQGLQFLIQYYNGEERAKGNILERFSAQQFPDLHSELNLSSLELGDSALYFCASSVDEGQGNSPLHFGNGTRLTVT.

The CDR3 nucleotides are TGTGCCAGCAGTGATATGACAGGGCTTAGTGAAAAACTGTTTTTT. Translation gives CASSDMTGLSEKLFF. The V gene is TRBV27, the J gene TRBJ1-4, with TRBD1 matching 7 bases. Germline V gene data show CDR1 as MNHEY and CDR2 as SMNVEV (reference sequence). V lost 5 bases to trimming and J lost 7 bases; unmatched junction nucleotides: 10. CDR3 size: 15 residues.

The rearrangement links TRBV5-1 to TRBJ1-1; D is unclear. The CDR3 consists of 13 residues. Germline CDR1 reads SGHRS; CDR2 reads YFSETQ. Trimming took 7 bases from V and 2 from J, leaving 12 bases between them. CDR3 DNA sequence: TGCGCCAGCCGCCCAGGCGAAAACACTGAAGCTTTCTTT. This encodes CASRPGENTEAFF. Full variable domain (outside the CDR3, taken from reference TRBV5-1 and TRBJ1-1): KAGVTQTPRYLIKTRGQQVTLSCSPISGHRSVSWYQQTPGQGLQFLFEYFSETQRNKGNFPGRFSGRQFSNSRSEMNVSTLELGDSALYLCASRPGENTEAFFGQGTRLTVV.

The sample holds one count of this clone. V usage is TRBV4-1 and J usage is TRBJ2-7; 8 bases are a match to TRBD2. CDR1 is MGHRA, CDR2 YSYEKL, per germline. The CDR3 runs 18 residues. Unmatched junction bases numbered 11, after V lost 0 bases and J lost 1 base. This chain's CDR3 is CASSQDSWETGGSYEQYF. CDR3 bases: TGCGCCAGCAGCCAAGATTCGTGGGAGACGGGGGGGTCCTACGAGCAGTACTTC.

The chain uses TRBV28 and TRBJ1-5; possibly TRBD1 for D (5 bases). The germline V gene has CDR1 MDHEN and CDR2 SYDVKM. Trimming stripped 3 bases from V and 6 bases from J, with 15 bases between. The CDR3 has 15 amino acids. CDR3 protein: CASSFRREGFQPQHF. CDR3 nucleotides: TGTGCCAGCAGTTTTCGCAGGGAAGGATTTCAGCCCCAGCATTTT. Drawing the rest from reference TRBV28 and TRBJ1-5, the complete variable domain is DVKVTQSSRYLVKRTGEKVFLECVQDMDHENMFWYRQDPGLGLRLIYFSYDVKMKEKGDIPEGYSVSREKKERFSLILESASTNQTSMYLCASSFRREGFQPQHFGDGTRLSIL.

This chain links TRBV27 with TRBJ2-7, with 8 bases lining up with TRBD1. V lost 2 bases to trimming and J lost 6 bases; unmatched junction nucleotides: 6. Germline values: CDR1 MNHEY, CDR2 SMNVEV (reference sequence). The CDR3 runs to 14 residues. The CDR3 spells CASSLGDRGGEQYF. CDR3 bases: TGTGCCAGCAGTTTAGGAGACAGGGGCGGCGAGCAGTACTTC.

This clone was counted a few times. J is TRBJ1-2 and V is TRBV7-6, with D possibly TRBD1 on 5 matching bases. CDR3 length: 17 amino acids. Germline V gene sequence: CDR1 SGHVS, CDR2 FNYEAQ. Trimming took off 5 bases at V and 1 base at J, with 20 bases between the two ends. CDR3 in amino acids: CASSPRAGLDSNYGYTF. CDR3 DNA: TGTGCCAGCAGCCCGAGGGCGGGGCTAGACAGTAACTATGGCTACACCTTC.